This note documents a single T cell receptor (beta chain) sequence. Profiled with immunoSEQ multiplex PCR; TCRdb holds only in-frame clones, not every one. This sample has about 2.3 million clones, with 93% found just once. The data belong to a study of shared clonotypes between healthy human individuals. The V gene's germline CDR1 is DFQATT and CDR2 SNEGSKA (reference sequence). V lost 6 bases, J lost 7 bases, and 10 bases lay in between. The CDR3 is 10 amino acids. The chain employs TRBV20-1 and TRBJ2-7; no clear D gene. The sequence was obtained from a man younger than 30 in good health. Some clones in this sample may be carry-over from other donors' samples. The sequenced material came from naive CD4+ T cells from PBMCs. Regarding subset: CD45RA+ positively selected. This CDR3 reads CSAALREQYF. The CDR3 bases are TGCAGTGCCGCCCTTCGGGAGCAGTACTTC.